The T cell receptor beta chain described here comes from a study of vaccination effects on CD4 cells after COVID-19. As for the study in general: The median interval between the second dose and post-vaccine sampling was 72 days.

The protocol was immunoSEQ multiplex PCR, while the TCRdb copy is restricted to in-frame clones and leaves out a portion. Counted here are tens of thousands of clones, around 80% occurring once; the ten biggest clones make up 1.2%. Points on this clone: Its specificity is unknown.

Using viral peptide pools, the ViraFEST assay grew out antigen-specific CD4+ T cells prior to sequencing. Culture lasted under 13 days before CD4+ T cell isolation. Participants got two doses of BNT162b2 or mRNA-1273 vaccine. All vaccine recipients tested negative for nucleocapsid antibodies and had never contracted SARS-CoV-2 infection. Cultures of fewer than 2.5 million PBMC per well contained 10 IU/ml IL-2 plus 10 ug/ml peptides. A half-medium replacement with IL-2 medium was carried out on days 3 and 7. The ends were cut back, 7 bases at V and 7 bases at J, with 16 bases in the middle. The CDR3 covers 13 residues. Germline V gives CDR1 MNHEY, CDR2 SVGAGI.

Sequences were derived from CD4+ T cells from PBMCs cultured with HCoV-229E spike peptides, sampled after COVID-19 vaccination. The chain combines TRBV6-5 with TRBJ2-5, with D possibly matching TRBD1 (5 bases). The sequence was collected from a human donor who received a COVID-19 vaccine. CDR3 in DNA: TGTGCCAGCACCACGAGGCGCCAGGGGACCCAGTACTTC. Translated, it gives CASTTRRQGTQYF.